This T cell receptor beta chain derives from a study of blood T cell repertoires in COVID-19. Participants were aged roughly 18 to 100 years from roughly 25 US areas. For recovered donors of Cohort 3, there were two negative PCRs, clearance, or symptom resolution. In the original analysis: Estimation of nucleated cell counts relied on the amplification of reference gene primers. Libraries were prepared by immunoSEQ multiplex PCR; TCRdb keeps only in-frame clonotypes and omits some of them. Clonal size and the V and J genes are those of that table, whereas D and trimming came from the DNA. Of a few hundred thousand clones detected, 85% appear once; the ten largest clones hold around 20%. This CDR3 comprises 14 residues. Germline lookup yields CDR1 SGDLS and CDR2 YYNGEE. With V trimmed by 0 bases and J by 4 bases, 4 bases remained unmatched.

The sequencing sample was made of PBMCs or T cells enriched from blood (not recorded which). The chain has TRBV9 and TRBJ2-7; TRBD2 matches at 7 bases. This TCR came from a man in his forties who had recovered from COVID-19. CDR3 sequence: CASSVEAGTYEQYF. In nucleotides, the CDR3 is TGTGCCAGCAGCGTAGAAGCGGGGACTTACGAGCAGTACTTC.